This is a list of T cell receptor beta chains from one sample in a study of cytomegalovirus exposure and HLA in healthy donors. The data were produced by immunoSEQ multiplex PCR, yet TCRdb's version contains in-frame clones alone and is incomplete. This sample contains over 110,000 clones. Source material: PBMCs. All receptors come from a male donor in good health and CMV-seronegative. Each CDR3 is given with its conserved first and last residue. The order of the fields is CDR3 length, D gene, J gene, V gene, CDR3 protein, CDR3 DNA. A D gene is named only where the DNA matches it firmly.

14 TRBD2 TRBJ2-1 TRBV29-1 CSVYRLAGNNEQFF TGCAGCGTTTATCGACTAGCGGGGAACAATGAGCAGTTCTTC
12 NA TRBJ2-2 TRBV7-9 CASSFPGGELFF TGTGCCAGCAGCTTTCCCGGTGGGGAGCTGTTTTTT
14 NA TRBJ1-1 TRBV27 CASSRQGSGTEAFF TGTGCCAGCAGTCGTCAGGGGTCGGGGACTGAAGCTTTCTTT
16 NA TRBJ2-7 TRBV30 CAWKPAGGGRRGEQYF TGTGCCTGGAAACCGGCAGGAGGTGGCCGGCGGGGCGAGCAGTACTTC
14 NA TRBJ1-4 TRBV6-6 CASSYSTEGEKLFF TGTGCCAGCAGTTACAGTACAGAAGGTGAAAAACTGTTTTTT
11 NA TRBJ2-3 TRBV29-1 CSVESRVTQYF TGCAGCGTTGAGTCGAGAGTCACGCAGTATTTT
13 NA TRBJ2-1 TRBV13 CASSPTERRQQFF TGTGCCAGCAGCCCAACGGAGCGGAGGCAGCAGTTCTTC
13 NA TRBJ2-7 TRBV7-9 CASSLEGGYEQYF TGTGCCAGCAGCCTAGAGGGAGGCTACGAGCAGTACTTC
16 TRBD2 TRBJ2-1 TRBV7-6 CASSLLGGGSYNEQFF TGTGCCAGCAGCTTACTTGGGGGGGGATCCTACAATGAGCAGTTCTTC
13 NA TRBJ2-5 TRBV6-5 CASSYFRGETQYF TGTGCCAGCAGTTACTTCAGGGGTGAGACCCAGTACTTC
15 TRBD1 TRBJ2-3 TRBV27 CASSSTGGISDTQYF TGTGCCAGCAGTTCAACAGGGGGCATATCAGATACGCAGTATTTT
15 TRBD2 TRBJ2-7 TRBV7-2 CASSRGGTATYEQYF TGTGCCAGCAGCCGGGGGGGGACTGCTACCTACGAGCAGTACTTC
13 NA TRBJ1-2 TRBV12-5 CASGQGQTYGYTF TGTGCTAGTGGTCAGGGGCAAACCTATGGCTACACCTTC
16 TRBD1 TRBJ2-2 TRBV19 CASSPGTGGLTGELFF TGTGCCAGTAGTCCCGGGACAGGGGGTTTAACCGGGGAGCTGTTTTTT
13 NA TRBJ1-2 TRBV5-1 CASSLDSSYGYTF TGCGCCAGCAGCTTGGACAGCTCCTATGGCTACACCTTC
16 NA TRBJ2-1 TRBV5-1 CASSLAPGHRVDEQFF TGCGCCAGCAGCTTGGCGCCGGGACACCGAGTCGATGAGCAGTTCTTC
12 NA TRBJ2-3 TRBV2 CASETVRDTQYF TGTGCCAGCGAGACAGTGAGAGATACGCAGTATTTT
14 TRBD2 TRBJ2-3 TRBV11-2 CASSLTSGSDTQYF TGTGCCAGCAGCTTGACTAGCGGGAGCGATACGCAGTATTTT
13 NA TRBJ2-2 TRBV5-1 CASSLSSLGELFF TGCGCCAGCAGCTTGTCCTCGTTGGGGGAGCTGTTTTTT
13 TRBD2 TRBJ2-7 TRBV10-1 CASILAGGHEQYF TGCGCCAGCATCTTAGCGGGAGGCCACGAGCAGTACTTC
13 TRBD1 TRBJ2-7 TRBV29-1 CSVAGTVTYEQYF TGCAGCGTTGCTGGGACAGTTACCTACGAGCAGTACTTC
13 NA TRBJ2-2 TRBV28 CASSLASTGELFF TGTGCCAGCAGTTTAGCGTCCACCGGGGAGCTGTTTTTT
15 NA TRBJ2-7 TRBV5-4 CASSLGIAGSYEQYF TGTGCCAGCAGCTTGGGAATAGCCGGATCCTACGAGCAGTACTTC
14 NA TRBJ1-1 TRBV6-1 CASSALVGLTEAFF TGTGCCAGCAGTGCGCTGGTCGGTTTGACTGAAGCTTTCTTT
13 NA TRBJ2-2 TRBV2 CASVEPNTGELFF TGTGCCAGTGTCGAGCCGAACACCGGGGAGCTGTTTTTT
14 NA TRBJ1-2 TRBV4-3 CASSQVSGPYGYTF TGCGCCAGCAGCCAAGTTTCGGGTCCCTATGGCTACACCTTC
16 TRBD2 TRBJ2-3 TRBV29-1 CSVASGRARGTDTQYF TGCAGCGTCGCTAGCGGGAGGGCCCGGGGCACAGATACGCAGTATTTT
16 TRBD1 TRBJ2-7 TRBV27 CASSLSTGVAPYEQYF TGTGCCAGCAGTTTATCGACAGGGGTCGCGCCCTACGAGCAGTACTTC
13 NA TRBJ2-1 TRBV30 CACYSGYYNEQFF TGTGCCTGTTATAGCGGATACTACAATGAGCAGTTCTTC
15 NA TRBJ2-6 TRBV18 CASSPPLSGANVLTF TGTGCCAGCTCACCACCCCTCTCTGGGGCCAACGTCCTGACTTTC
15 TRBD2 TRBJ2-4 TRBV7-2 CASSLVTSGKNIQYF TGTGCCAGCAGCTTAGTGACTAGCGGAAAAAACATTCAGTACTTC
17 TRBD1 TRBJ1-1 TRBV7-2 CASSLRLVTGTGTEAFF TGTGCCAGCAGCTTACGTTTAGTTACCGGGACAGGGACTGAAGCTTTCTTT
15 TRBD2 TRBJ2-3 TRBV14 CASSRTSGGTDTQYF TGTGCCAGCAGCCGGACTAGCGGGGGCACAGATACGCAGTATTTT
14 TRBD2 TRBJ2-1 TRBV9 CASSVGGGAGEQFF TGTGCCAGCAGCGTAGGCGGGGGGGCAGGTGAGCAGTTCTTC
12 NA TRBJ1-1 TRBV30 CACRSFGTEAFF TGTGCCTGCCGGAGCTTTGGCACTGAAGCTTTCTTT
10 NA TRBJ1-1 TRBV10-2 CASRDNEAFF TGCGCCAGCAGGGACAACGAAGCTTTCTTT
15 TRBD1 TRBJ2-7 TRBV5-1 CASSQRQGVSHEQYF TGCGCCAGCAGCCAACGACAGGGGGTTTCCCACGAGCAGTACTTC
15 NA TRBJ2-7 TRBV30 CAWSVGLGLIYEQYF TGTGCCTGGAGTGTCGGATTAGGACTAATCTACGAGCAGTACTTC
16 TRBD1 TRBJ2-1 TRBV5-1 CASSLGQRSSYNEQFF TGCGCCAGCAGCCTGGGACAGAGAAGCTCCTACAATGAGCAGTTCTTC